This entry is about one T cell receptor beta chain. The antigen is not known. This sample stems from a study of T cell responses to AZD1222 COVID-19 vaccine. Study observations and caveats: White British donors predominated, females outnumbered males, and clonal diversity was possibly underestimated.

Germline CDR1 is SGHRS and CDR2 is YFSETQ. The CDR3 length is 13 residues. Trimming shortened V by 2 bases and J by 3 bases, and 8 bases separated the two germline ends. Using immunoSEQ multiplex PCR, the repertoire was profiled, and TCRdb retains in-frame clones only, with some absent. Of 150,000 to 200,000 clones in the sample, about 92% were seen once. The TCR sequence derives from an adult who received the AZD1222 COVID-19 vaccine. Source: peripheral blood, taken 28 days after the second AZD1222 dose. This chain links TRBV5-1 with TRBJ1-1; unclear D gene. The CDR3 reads CASSFLEHTEAFF. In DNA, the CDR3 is TGCGCCAGCAGCTTCCTAGAGCACACTGAAGCTTTCTTT.